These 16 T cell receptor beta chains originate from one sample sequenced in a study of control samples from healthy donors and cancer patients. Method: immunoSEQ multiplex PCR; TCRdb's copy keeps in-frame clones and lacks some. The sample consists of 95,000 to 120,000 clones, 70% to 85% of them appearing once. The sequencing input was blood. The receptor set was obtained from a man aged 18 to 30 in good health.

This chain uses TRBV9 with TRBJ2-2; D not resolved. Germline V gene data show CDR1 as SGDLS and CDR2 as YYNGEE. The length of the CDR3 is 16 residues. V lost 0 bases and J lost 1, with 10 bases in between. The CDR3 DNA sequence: TGTGCCAGCAGCGTAGGGGTCGGGCGGAACACCGGGGAGCTGTTTTTT. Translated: CASSVGVGRNTGELFF.

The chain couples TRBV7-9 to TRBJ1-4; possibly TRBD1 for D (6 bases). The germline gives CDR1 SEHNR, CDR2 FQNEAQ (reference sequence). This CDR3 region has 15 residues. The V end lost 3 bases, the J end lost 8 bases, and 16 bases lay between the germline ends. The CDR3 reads CASSFPTGGREKLFF. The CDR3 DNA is TGTGCCAGCAGCTTCCCGACAGGCGGGCGGGAAAAACTGTTTTTT.

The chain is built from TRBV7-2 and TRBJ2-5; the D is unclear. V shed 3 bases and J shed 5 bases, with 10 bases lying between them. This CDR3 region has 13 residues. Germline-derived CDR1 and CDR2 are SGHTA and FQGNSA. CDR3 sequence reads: CASSFYGVETQYF. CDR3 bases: TGTGCCAGCAGCTTTTATGGGGTTGAGACCCAGTACTTC. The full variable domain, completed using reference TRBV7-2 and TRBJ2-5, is GAGVSQSPSNKVTEKGKDVELRCDPISGHTALYWYRQSLGQGLEFLIYFQGNSAPDKSGLPSDRFSAERTGGSVSTLTIQRTQQEDSAVYLCASSFYGVETQYFGPGTRLLVL.

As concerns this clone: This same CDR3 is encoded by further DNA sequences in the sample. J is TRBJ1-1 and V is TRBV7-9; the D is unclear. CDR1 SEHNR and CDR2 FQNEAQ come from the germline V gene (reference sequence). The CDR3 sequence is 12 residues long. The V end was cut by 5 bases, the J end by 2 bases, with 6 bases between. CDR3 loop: CASSLLNTEAFF. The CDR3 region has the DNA TGTGCCAGCAGCCTTCTTAACACTGAAGCTTTCTTT.

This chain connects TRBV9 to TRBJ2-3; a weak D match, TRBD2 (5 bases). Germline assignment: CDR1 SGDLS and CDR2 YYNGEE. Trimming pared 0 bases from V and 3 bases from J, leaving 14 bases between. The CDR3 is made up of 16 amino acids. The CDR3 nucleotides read TGTGCCAGCAGCGTAGATCCAGCGCGAGGGACAGATACGCAGTATTTT. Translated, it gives CASSVDPARGTDTQYF.

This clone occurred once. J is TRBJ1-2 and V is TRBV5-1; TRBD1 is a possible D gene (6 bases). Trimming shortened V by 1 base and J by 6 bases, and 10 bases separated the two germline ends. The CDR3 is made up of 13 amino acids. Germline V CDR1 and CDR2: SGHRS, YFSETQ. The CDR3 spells CASSLSGADGYTF. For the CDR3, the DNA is TGCGCCAGCAGCTTGTCAGGGGCAGATGGCTACACCTTC.

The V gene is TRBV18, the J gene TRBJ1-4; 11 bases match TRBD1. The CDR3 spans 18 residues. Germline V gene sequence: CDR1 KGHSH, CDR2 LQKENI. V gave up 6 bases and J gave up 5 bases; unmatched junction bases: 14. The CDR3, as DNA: TGTGCCAGCTCGCTCCGTATCGGACAGGGGGCGCCAAATGAAAAACTGTTTTTT. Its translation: CASSLRIGQGAPNEKLFF.

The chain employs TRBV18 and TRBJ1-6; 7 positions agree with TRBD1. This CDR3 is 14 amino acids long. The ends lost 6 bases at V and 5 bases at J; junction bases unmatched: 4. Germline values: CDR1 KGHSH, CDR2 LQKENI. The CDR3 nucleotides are TGTGCCAGCTCGCGACAGGGAGATAATTCACCCCTCCACTTT. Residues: CASSRQGDNSPLHF. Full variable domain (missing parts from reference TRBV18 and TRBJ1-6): NAGVMQNPRHLVRRRGQEARLRCSPMKGHSHVYWYRQLPEEGLKFMVYLQKENIIDESGMPKERFSAEFPKEGPSILRIQQVVRGDSAAYFCASSRQGDNSPLHFGNGTRLTVT.

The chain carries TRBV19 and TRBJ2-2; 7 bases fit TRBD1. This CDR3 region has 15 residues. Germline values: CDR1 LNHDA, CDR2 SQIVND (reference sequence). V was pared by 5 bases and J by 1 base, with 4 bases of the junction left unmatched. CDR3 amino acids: CASSRQGGNTGELFF. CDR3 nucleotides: TGTGCCAGTAGTCGACAGGGCGGGAACACCGGGGAGCTGTTTTTT.

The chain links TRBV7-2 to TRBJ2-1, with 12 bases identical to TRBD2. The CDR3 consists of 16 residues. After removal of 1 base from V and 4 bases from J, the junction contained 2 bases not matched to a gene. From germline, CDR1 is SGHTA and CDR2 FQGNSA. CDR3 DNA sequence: TGTGCCAGCAGCTTAGTGGGGACTAGCGGGTACAATGAGCAGTTCTTC. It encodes CASSLVGTSGYNEQFF.

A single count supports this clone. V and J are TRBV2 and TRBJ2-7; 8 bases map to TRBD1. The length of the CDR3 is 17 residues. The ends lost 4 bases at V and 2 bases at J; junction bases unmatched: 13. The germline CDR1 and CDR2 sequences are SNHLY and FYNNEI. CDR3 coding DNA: TGTGCCAGCAGTGTTGGGGTATGGGACAGGAGGACCTACGAGCAGTACTTC. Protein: CASSVGVWDRRTYEQYF.

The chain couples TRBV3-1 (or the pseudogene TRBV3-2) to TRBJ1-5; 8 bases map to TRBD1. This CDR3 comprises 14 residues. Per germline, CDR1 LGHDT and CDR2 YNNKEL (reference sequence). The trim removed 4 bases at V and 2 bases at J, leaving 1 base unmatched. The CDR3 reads CASSLDRGNQPQHF. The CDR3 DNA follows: TGTGCCAGCAGCCTGGACAGGGGCAATCAGCCCCAGCATTTT.

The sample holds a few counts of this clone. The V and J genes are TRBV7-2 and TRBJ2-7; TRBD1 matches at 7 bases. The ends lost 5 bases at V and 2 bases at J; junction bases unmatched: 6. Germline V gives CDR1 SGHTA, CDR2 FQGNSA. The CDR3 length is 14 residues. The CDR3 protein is CASSHRDRAYEQYF. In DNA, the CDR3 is TGTGCCAGCAGCCACCGGGACAGAGCCTACGAGCAGTACTTC.

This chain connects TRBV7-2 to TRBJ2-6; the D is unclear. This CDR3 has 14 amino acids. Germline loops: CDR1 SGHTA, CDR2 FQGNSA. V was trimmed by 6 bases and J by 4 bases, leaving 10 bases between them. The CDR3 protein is CASRVPPGANVLTF. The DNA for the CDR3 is TGTGCCAGCAGGGTCCCCCCGGGGGCCAACGTCCTGACTTTC.

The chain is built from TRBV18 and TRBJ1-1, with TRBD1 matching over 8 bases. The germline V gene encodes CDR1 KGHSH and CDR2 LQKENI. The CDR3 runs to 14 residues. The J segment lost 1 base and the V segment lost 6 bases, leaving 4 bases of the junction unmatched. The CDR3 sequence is CASSPGQENTEAFF. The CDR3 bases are TGTGCCAGCTCGCCGGGACAGGAGAACACTGAAGCTTTCTTT. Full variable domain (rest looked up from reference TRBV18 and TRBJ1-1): NAGVMQNPRHLVRRRGQEARLRCSPMKGHSHVYWYRQLPEEGLKFMVYLQKENIIDESGMPKERFSAEFPKEGPSILRIQQVVRGDSAAYFCASSPGQENTEAFFGQGTRLTVV.

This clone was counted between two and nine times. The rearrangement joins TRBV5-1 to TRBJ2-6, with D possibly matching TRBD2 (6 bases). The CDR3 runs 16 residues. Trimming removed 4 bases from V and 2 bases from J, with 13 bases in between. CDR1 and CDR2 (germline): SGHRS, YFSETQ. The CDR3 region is CASSDLTSTGANVLTF. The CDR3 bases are TGCGCCAGCAGCGACCTGACTAGTACTGGGGCCAACGTCCTGACTTTC.